A single sample is the source of the 27 T cell receptor beta chains below, sequenced in a study of blood T cell repertoires in COVID-19. Profiled with immunoSEQ multiplex PCR; TCRdb holds only in-frame clones, not every one. The sample holds a few hundred thousand clones, around 86% seen once. Source material: peripheral blood. The receptors derive from a man older than 75 with acute or convalescent COVID-19.

The V and J genes are TRBV6-1 and TRBJ2-7; D remains ambiguous. V was trimmed by 3 bases and J by 4 bases, leaving 10 bases between them. The germline V gene has CDR1 MNHNS and CDR2 SASEGT. The CDR3 runs 13 residues. In DNA form, the CDR3 reads TGTGCCAGCAGTGAGGCCGCGACTTACGAGCAGTACTTC. Its translation is CASSEAATYEQYF.

This chain joins TRBV6-1 and TRBJ1-6, with TRBD1 identical over 7 bases. The junction had 3 bases not matched to a gene; V was cut back by 5 bases and J by 5 bases. CDR3 length equals 14 residues. Germline V gives CDR1 MNHNS, CDR2 SASEGT. CDR3 residues: CASSPGTDNSPLHF. The CDR3 coding sequence is TGTGCCAGCAGTCCTGGGACAGATAATTCACCCCTCCACTTT.

The gene calls are TRBV15 and TRBJ1-1; possible D gene TRBD1, 5 bases. The germline V and J ends were trimmed by 3 bases and 10 bases, with 21 bases remaining between them. The CDR3 is made up of 15 amino acids. Per the germline V gene, CDR1 is LNHNV and CDR2 is YYDKDF (reference sequence). CDR3 amino acids: CATSSQTAGGEGAFF. In nucleotides, the CDR3 is TGTGCCACCAGCAGCCAAACCGCCGGAGGGGAAGGAGCTTTCTTT.

The chain couples TRBV3-1 (or the pseudogene TRBV3-2) to TRBJ1-1; D call uncertain. This CDR3 comprises 12 residues. Germline CDR1 and CDR2: LGHDT and YNNKEL (reference sequence). V lost 5 bases and J lost 3, with 7 bases in between. The CDR3 coding sequence is TGTGCCAGCAGCTACGGGGACACTGAAGCTTTCTTT. Translating gives CASSYGDTEAFF.

This clone was seen a single time. V is TRBV19 and J is TRBJ1-5, with D maybe TRBD1 (5 bases). The CDR3 has 13 residues. V gave up 5 bases and J gave up 5 bases, with 10 bases separating them. Germline V lookup: CDR1 LNHDA, CDR2 SQIVND (reference sequence). DNA of the CDR3: TGTGCCAGTAGTCAGACAGACTATCAGCCCCAGCATTTT. The encoded protein is CASSQTDYQPQHF.

This clone was detected once. The chain recombines TRBV5-1 with TRBJ2-7; possibly TRBD2 for D (6 bases). In germline, CDR1 is SGHRS, CDR2 YFSETQ. V was cut by 7 bases and J by 4 bases, with 18 bases left in between. This CDR3 spans 14 amino acids. CDR3 sequence reads: CASSEEGKLYEQYF. As DNA, the CDR3 is TGCGCCAGCTCCGAGGAGGGGAAATTGTACGAGCAGTACTTC.

The chain has TRBV5-5 and TRBJ2-3; 12 bases line up with TRBD1. This CDR3 has 16 amino acids. CDR1 is SGHKS and CDR2 is YYEKEE in the germline V gene (reference sequence). V was pared by 4 bases and J by 4 bases, with 7 bases of the junction left unmatched. The CDR3 DNA reads TGTGCCAGCAGCCCCGGGACAGGGGGCTTCGCAGATACGCAGTATTTT. Its translation: CASSPGTGGFADTQYF. The full variable domain, its missing parts supplied by reference TRBV5-5 and TRBJ2-3, is DAGVTQSPTHLIKTRGQQVTLRCSPISGHKSVSWYQQVLGQGPQFIFQYYEKEERGRGNFPDRFSARQFPNYSSELNVNALLLGDSALYLCASSPGTGGFADTQYFGPGTRLTVL.

The rearrangement links TRBV29-1 to TRBJ2-1, with D perhaps matching TRBD2 (5 bases). Trimming left V 4 bases short and J 12 bases short, with 22 bases between. The CDR3 is 14 amino acids. Germline lookup yields CDR1 SQVTM and CDR2 ANQGSEA. CDR3 sequence (DNA): TGCAGCGTTGGCCGAATGGACCCGACCCGGGGGCAGTTCTTC. Residues: CSVGRMDPTRGQFF.

V is TRBV2 and J is TRBJ1-2, with D perhaps TRBD1 (5 bases). CDR1 SNHLY and CDR2 FYNNEI come from the germline V gene. The CDR3 consists of 14 residues. Trimming took off 3 bases at V and 5 bases at J, with 13 bases between the two ends. CDR3 nucleotides: TGTGCCAGCAGTGAGGGGGGAGGGTTATATGGCTACACCTTC. Amino acids: CASSEGGGLYGYTF.

The rearrangement links TRBV2 to TRBJ1-1; D perhaps matches TRBD1 (6 bases). Per the germline V gene, CDR1 is SNHLY and CDR2 is FYNNEI. The CDR3 has 15 residues. V was cut by 4 bases and J by 0 bases, with 12 bases left in between. CDR3 coding DNA: TGTGCCAGCAGTGGACAGGTTCCGATGAACACTGAAGCTTTCTTT. Its protein is CASSGQVPMNTEAFF. Looking up the rest from reference TRBV2 and TRBJ1-1 gives the full variable domain: EPEVTQTPSHQVTQMGQEVILRCVPISNHLYFYWYRQILGQKVEFLVSFYNNEISEKSEIFDDQFSVERPDGSNFTLKIRSTKLEDSAMYFCASSGQVPMNTEAFFGQGTRLTVV.

The chain uses TRBV7-6 and TRBJ2-5; 9 nucleotides align to TRBD1. CDR3 length: 13 amino acids. V was pared by 6 bases and J by 4 bases, with 3 bases of the junction left unmatched. Looked up from germline, CDR1 is SGHVS and CDR2 is FNYEAQ. CDR3 nucleotide sequence: TGTGCCAGCAGTTCGACAGGGGGAGAGACCCAGTACTTC. It is translated as CASSSTGGETQYF.

The V and J genes are TRBV6-5 and TRBJ2-7, with a tentative D call TRBD2 (5 bases). This CDR3 has 13 residues. Deletions cut 2 bases from V and 3 bases from J, with 8 bases between. Germline lookup yields CDR1 MNHEY and CDR2 SVGAGI. The CDR3 reads CASSYTGFYEQYF. DNA for the CDR3: TGTGCCAGCAGTTACACGGGGTTCTACGAGCAGTACTTC.

In DNA, the CDR3 is TGTGCCAGCGCCCCGACAGGGAACAATGAGCAGTTCTTC. Protein sequence: CASAPTGNNEQFF. V gene TRBV12-3 or TRBV12-4 combines with J gene TRBJ2-1; 7 bases are a match to TRBD1. The trim removed 8 bases at V and 5 bases at J, leaving 6 bases unmatched. The CDR3 has 13 amino acids.

The chain links TRBV28 to TRBJ2-3; 12 nucleotides agree with TRBD2. CDR1 is MDHEN and CDR2 is SYDVKM in the germline V gene. After removal of 6 bases from V and 4 bases from J, the junction contained 5 bases not matched to a gene. The CDR3 runs 15 residues. DNA of the CDR3: TGTGCCAGCAGCTCTAGCGGGGGGGCGGCAGATACGCAGTATTTT. Translated: CASSSSGGAADTQYF.

The chain employs TRBV5-1 and TRBJ2-3, with 8 bases that match TRBD1. The J segment lost 3 bases and the V segment lost 5 bases, leaving 11 bases of the junction unmatched. This CDR3 has 16 residues. Looked up from germline, CDR1 is SGHRS and CDR2 is YFSETQ. The CDR3 DNA sequence: TGCGCCAGCAGAGTCCACACAGGGGGTACGACAGATACGCAGTATTTT. Its protein is CASRVHTGGTTDTQYF. The variable domain in full, with the rest retrieved from reference TRBV5-1 and TRBJ2-3, is KAGVTQTPRYLIKTRGQQVTLSCSPISGHRSVSWYQQTPGQGLQFLFEYFSETQRNKGNFPGRFSGRQFSNSRSEMNVSTLELGDSALYLCASRVHTGGTTDTQYFGPGTRLTVL.

The chain employs TRBV28 and TRBJ2-7; TRBD1 matches 9 bases. Germline V gives CDR1 MDHEN, CDR2 SYDVKM. CDR3 length equals 14 residues. The V segment lost 6 bases and the J segment 2 bases; nucleotides outside the gene matches: 5. CDR3 sequence (DNA): TGTGCCAGCAGGGGGACAGGGCATACCTACGAGCAGTACTTC. Protein: CASRGTGHTYEQYF.

The chain has TRBV4-1 and TRBJ1-5; 8 nucleotides line up with TRBD1. The junction had 4 bases not matched to a gene; V was cut back by 2 bases and J by 4 bases. The CDR3 is 15 amino acids. Germline-derived CDR1 and CDR2 are MGHRA and YSYEKL. In DNA, the CDR3 is TGCGCCAGCAGCCAAACCGGGACAGGTAATCAGCCCCAGCATTTT. Its protein is CASSQTGTGNQPQHF.

V is TRBV4-1 and J is TRBJ2-7; the D gene is possibly TRBD1 (5 bases). Between the trimmed V and J ends, which lost 0 bases and 5 bases, there was a span of 14 bases. The CDR3 is made up of 15 amino acids. CDR1 and CDR2 from the germline V gene are MGHRA and YSYEKL. The CDR3 sequence is CASSQDKGPSDEQYF. The CDR3 coding sequence is TGCGCCAGCAGCCAAGATAAGGGGCCATCAGACGAGCAGTACTTC.

The chain combines TRBV14 with TRBJ1-6; tentative D call: TRBD1 (5 bases). Trimming cost V 4 bases and J 8 bases, with 12 bases left between them. The germline V gene has CDR1 SGHDN and CDR2 FVKESK. The CDR3 has 14 residues. Written as DNA, the CDR3 is TGTGCCAGCAGCCCCCCAGGGAGGGATTCACCCCTCCACTTT. Translation: CASSPPGRDSPLHF.

This rearrangement joins TRBV6-1 to TRBJ1-1; no reliable D call. The CDR3 is 13 residues long. The V and J ends lost 1 base and 11 bases respectively, with 14 bases between them. Germline-derived CDR1 and CDR2 are MNHNS and SASEGT. The CDR3 bases are TGTGCCAGCAGTGAAGGGAATCGGGAGGTGGCTTTCTTT. Translation: CASSEGNREVAFF.

This chain connects TRBV5-1 to TRBJ1-6, with D hard to call. Looked up from germline, CDR1 is SGHRS and CDR2 is YFSETQ. The CDR3 extends over 12 amino acids. V was pared by 7 bases and J by 6 bases, with 8 bases between. CDR3 nucleotides: TGCGCCAGCTCGCGGGGTAATTCACCCCTCCACTTT. It yields the protein CASSRGNSPLHF. Full variable domain (missing parts from reference TRBV5-1 and TRBJ1-6): KAGVTQTPRYLIKTRGQQVTLSCSPISGHRSVSWYQQTPGQGLQFLFEYFSETQRNKGNFPGRFSGRQFSNSRSEMNVSTLELGDSALYLCASSRGNSPLHFGNGTRLTVT.

The rearrangement uses TRBV6-2 or TRBV6-3 and TRBJ2-3; 12 nucleotides line up with TRBD2. The CDR3 covers 15 residues. CDR1 and CDR2 from the germline V gene are MNHEY and SVGEGT. J was trimmed by 6 bases and V by 5 bases; bases with no gene match: 6. This chain's CDR3 is CASSKTSGSVDTQYF. The CDR3 DNA reads TGTGCCAGCAGTAAGACTAGCGGGAGTGTGGATACGCAGTATTTT.

The V gene is TRBV30, the J gene TRBJ2-1; 11 nucleotides agree with TRBD2. V dropped 4 bases and J dropped 4; count of bases not matched to a gene: 6. This CDR3 spans 15 amino acids. CDR1 is GTSNPN, CDR2 SVGIG, per germline (reference sequence). The CDR3 loop is CAWIIAGGTYNEQFF. CDR3 bases: TGTGCCTGGATAATAGCGGGAGGGACATACAATGAGCAGTTCTTC.

As DNA, the CDR3 is TGCAGTGCTAGTGGGCACAATCAGCCCCAGCATTTT. Its translation is CSASGHNQPQHF. This chain connects TRBV20-1 to TRBJ1-5; D ambiguous. The CDR3 extends over 12 amino acids. The V gene's germline CDR1 is DFQATT and CDR2 SNEGSKA (reference sequence). Trimming took off 3 bases at V and 3 bases at J, with 6 bases between the two ends.

The CDR3: CASSQIDDRLLQADTQYF. The DNA for the CDR3 is TGTGCCAGCAGCCAAATAGACGACAGGCTGCTACAGGCAGATACGCAGTATTTT. This sequence joins TRBV14 and TRBJ2-3; weak D call: TRBD1 (6 bases). The length of the CDR3 is 18 residues. The germline V gene encodes CDR1 SGHDN and CDR2 FVKESK. Deletions cut 2 bases from V and 4 bases from J, with 22 bases between.

The chain carries TRBV29-1 and TRBJ1-2; 8 bases are a match to TRBD1. After removal of 6 bases from V and 6 bases from J, the junction contained 3 bases not matched to a gene. The CDR3 contains 11 residues. Germline lookup yields CDR1 SQVTM and CDR2 ANQGSEA. The DNA of the CDR3 is TGCAGCGTGACAGGGGTTGATGGCTACACCTTC. This translates into CSVTGVDGYTF.

The V gene is TRBV10-3, the J gene TRBJ2-3; maybe TRBD2 (5 bases). This CDR3 is 15 amino acids long. V shed 5 bases and J shed 0 bases, with 12 bases lying between them. Germline values: CDR1 ENHRY, CDR2 SYGVKD. The CDR3: CAISPRGLSTDTQYF. CDR3 coding DNA: TGTGCCATCAGTCCTCGGGGATTAAGCACAGATACGCAGTATTTT.